This T cell receptor (beta chain) was documented in a study of blood T cell repertoires in COVID-19. Study as a whole: PBMCs, B-cell-depleted T cells, or T cells were the source of the cDNA or gDNA that made up the material.

Germline V lookup: CDR1 GTSNPN, CDR2 SVGIG (reference sequence). Trimming shortened V by 4 bases and J by 4 bases, and 10 bases separated the two germline ends. The length of the CDR3 is 13 residues. The table came from immunoSEQ multiplex PCR; TCRdb's copy has only in-frame clones and leaves some out. Of some 20,000 clones listed, around 86% were seen once; the top ten hold roughly 4%. This chain joins TRBV30 and TRBJ2-2; tentative D call: TRBD1 (5 bases). The sequence was collected from a man aged 45-60 years with active COVID-19. The sequencing input was peripheral blood. CDR3 loop: CAWKDTFTGELFF. In nucleotides, the CDR3 is TGTGCCTGGAAGGACACCTTCACCGGGGAGCTGTTTTTT. The full variable domain, in which reference TRBV30 and TRBJ2-2 provide the parts outside the CDR3, is SQTIHQWPATLVQPVGSPLSLECTVEGTSNPNLYWYRQAAGRGLQLLFYSVGIGQISSEVPQNLSASRPQDRQFILSSKKLLLSDSGFYLCAWKDTFTGELFFGEGSRLTVL.